One and the same sample provided the 28 T cell receptor beta chains below, sequenced in a study of blood T cell repertoires in COVID-19. Libraries were prepared by immunoSEQ multiplex PCR; TCRdb keeps only in-frame clonotypes and omits some of them. The profile shows over 450,000 clones, 85% to 90% of them singletons. The sequencing input was peripheral blood. The receptors originated from a woman between 50 and 59 years old with COVID-19, enrolled during active disease.

This clone was seen more than once but under ten times. The chain recombines TRBV28 with TRBJ1-6; 7 positions match TRBD1. From germline, CDR1 is MDHEN and CDR2 SYDVKM. V shed 5 bases, J shed 9 bases, and the junction held 7 bases outside the gene matches. The CDR3 is 14 amino acids. CDR3 DNA sequence: TGTGCCAGCAGTCTCAGGGGGAAGGGTTCACCCCTCCACTTT. It specifies CASSLRGKGSPLHF.

This clone was seen just once. Other nucleotide sequences from this sample produce the same CDR3. The chain carries TRBV12-3 or TRBV12-4 and TRBJ1-1; D is unresolved. The CDR3 runs to 11 residues. The V and J ends lost 5 bases and 11 bases respectively, with 12 bases between them. CDR3 sequence: CASSLGLGAFF. Here the CDR3 DNA reads TGTGCCAGCAGTCTAGGTCTCGGGGCTTTCTTT.

The chain employs TRBV19 and TRBJ1-3; D ambiguous. The germline CDR1 and CDR2 sequences are LNHDA and SQIVND (reference sequence). V lost 6 bases and J lost 2, with 5 bases in between. This CDR3 is 12 amino acids long. CDR3: CASRAPGNTIYF. The CDR3, as DNA: TGTGCCAGTAGAGCCCCTGGAAACACCATATATTTT.

V and J are TRBV3-1 (or the pseudogene TRBV3-2) and TRBJ1-2; D gene unclear. In germline, CDR1 is LGHDT, CDR2 YNNKEL (reference sequence). The CDR3 consists of 13 residues. Trimming shortened V by 2 bases and J by 4 bases, and 8 bases separated the two germline ends. The CDR3 nucleotides read TGTGCCAGCAGCCAATCGAACAGCTATGGCTACACCTTC. Translated: CASSQSNSYGYTF.

The V and J genes are TRBV4-1 and TRBJ1-5; D is perhaps TRBD1 (6 bases). The CDR3 totals 15 residues. Per the germline V gene, CDR1 is MGHRA and CDR2 is YSYEKL. Trimming removed 0 bases at V and 5 bases at J, with 11 bases between. Here the CDR3 reads CASSQERDTYQPQHF. The CDR3 nucleotides read TGCGCCAGCAGCCAAGAACGGGACACCTATCAGCCCCAGCATTTT.

This clone was detected a few times. The V call is TRBV5-4, the J call TRBJ2-2; 9 nucleotides line up with TRBD1. The CDR3 totals 15 residues. The germline V gene encodes CDR1 SGHNT and CDR2 YYREEE (reference sequence). J gave up 0 bases and V 4 bases, and 1 base lay outside the gene matches. The CDR3 reads CASSRDRANTGELFF. The CDR3 DNA sequence: TGTGCCAGCAGCCGGGACAGGGCGAACACCGGGGAGCTGTTTTTT. The full variable domain, rest sourced from reference TRBV5-4 and TRBJ2-2, is ETGVTQSPTHLIKTRGQQVTLRCSSQSGHNTVSWYQQALGQGPQFIFQYYREEENGRGNFPPRFSGLQFPNYSSELNVNALELDDSALYLCASSRDRANTGELFFGEGSRLTVL.

This clone appeared once. The chain carries TRBV7-2 and TRBJ2-3; 7 bases match TRBD2. With 5 bases clipped from V and 4 bases from J, the junction kept 6 bases outside the gene matches. This CDR3 has 14 residues. Germline V gene data show CDR1 as SGHTA and CDR2 as FQGNSA. The DNA for the CDR3 is TGTGCCAGCAGCCCTGGACTAGTTGCAGATACGCAGTATTTT. Protein product: CASSPGLVADTQYF. Full variable domain (missing parts from reference TRBV7-2 and TRBJ2-3): GAGVSQSPSNKVTEKGKDVELRCDPISGHTALYWYRQSLGQGLEFLIYFQGNSAPDKSGLPSDRFSAERTGGSVSTLTIQRTQQEDSAVYLCASSPGLVADTQYFGPGTRLTVL.

The chain recombines TRBV30 with TRBJ2-7, with TRBD2 matching 10 bases. The trim removed 2 bases at V and 6 bases at J, leaving 4 bases unmatched. CDR3 length: 13 residues. Germline CDR1 is GTSNPN and CDR2 is SVGIG (reference sequence). The CDR3 protein is CAWSSGGATEQYF. For the CDR3, the DNA is TGTGCCTGGAGTAGCGGGGGGGCGACCGAGCAGTACTTC.

This clone was seen only once. The sample has other DNA sequences that encode this CDR3 too. This chain joins TRBV2 and TRBJ2-7; no clear D gene. The CDR3 length is 11 residues. Germline assignment: CDR1 SNHLY and CDR2 FYNNEI. The V gene lost 8 bases and the J gene lost 2 bases, with 7 bases spanning the gap. CDR3 amino acids: CASSTAYEQYF. CDR3 nucleotides: TGTGCCAGCTCTACAGCCTACGAGCAGTACTTC.

This clone was detected only once. The V and J genes are TRBV6-2 or TRBV6-3 and TRBJ1-1, with no clear D. Trimming removed 2 bases at V and 1 base at J, with 14 bases between. This CDR3 contains 16 residues. The germline V gene has CDR1 MNHEY and CDR2 SVGEGT. CDR3 nucleotide sequence: TGTGCCAGCAGTTACAACCCCGGTGGGCCGAACACTGAAGCTTTCTTT. It specifies CASSYNPGGPNTEAFF.

The J gene is TRBJ1-2, the V gene TRBV7-2; the D is unclear. Germline V lookup: CDR1 SGHTA, CDR2 FQGNSA. Trimming left V 3 bases short and J 6 bases short, with 11 bases between. CDR3 size: 13 residues. The DNA for the CDR3 is TGTGCCAGCAGCTTGTGGGTGAGGGATGGCTACACCTTC. It specifies CASSLWVRDGYTF.

This rearrangement joins TRBV3-1 (or the pseudogene TRBV3-2) to TRBJ2-5, with D tentatively TRBD1 (6 bases). Looked up from germline, CDR1 is LGHDT and CDR2 is YNNKEL (reference sequence). This CDR3 contains 14 residues. The V and J ends lost 7 bases and 2 bases respectively, with 14 bases between them. CDR3 coding DNA: TGTGCCAGCACCCAGGCTACAGGGCAAGAGACCCAGTACTTC. Protein sequence: CASTQATGQETQYF.

This rearrangement joins TRBV6-5 to TRBJ2-2, with D unclear. The CDR3 length is 14 residues. The germline V and J ends were trimmed by 8 bases and 1 base, with 11 bases remaining between them. CDR1 is MNHEY and CDR2 is SVGAGI in the germline V gene. CDR3 nucleotide sequence: TGTGCCAGCGACCGGGTCCTGAACACCGGGGAGCTGTTTTTT. This codes for CASDRVLNTGELFF.

About this clone itself: Mismatch with germline at one junction end may stem from a read error. The chain employs TRBV24-1 and TRBJ2-3, with 13 bases that match TRBD2. The CDR3 consists of 13 residues. In germline, CDR1 is KGHDR, CDR2 SFDVKD. The CDR3 DNA follows: TGTGCCACCAGTGGGGACGGACTAGCGGGGGCCGTTTTT. It translates to CATSGDGLAGAVF.

This clone was counted once. The gene calls are TRBV7-9 and TRBJ2-7; maybe TRBD2 (6 bases). Per the germline V gene, CDR1 is SEHNR and CDR2 is FQNEAQ (reference sequence). Trimming stripped 5 bases from V and 2 bases from J, with 10 bases between. CDR3 length: 13 residues. The CDR3 region has the DNA TGTGCCAGCAGCCGGGCGGGGACCTACGAGCAGTACTTC. Translated: CASSRAGTYEQYF.

The V call is TRBV19, the J call TRBJ1-4; D is ambiguous. The length of the CDR3 is 15 residues. Germline V lookup: CDR1 LNHDA, CDR2 SQIVND (reference sequence). The V and J ends lost 3 bases and 8 bases respectively, with 16 bases between them. The CDR3 is CASSIYVRRGEKLFF. CDR3 coding DNA: TGTGCCAGTAGTATCTATGTGAGAAGAGGGGAAAAACTGTTTTTT. The variable domain in full, with the rest retrieved from reference TRBV19 and TRBJ1-4, is DGGITQSPKYLFRKEGQNVTLSCEQNLNHDAMYWYRQDPGQGLRLIYYSQIVNDFQKGDIAEGYSVSREKKESFPLTVTSAQKNPTAFYLCASSIYVRRGEKLFFGSGTQLSVL.

This sequence joins TRBV9 and TRBJ2-3, with TRBD2 matching 8 bases. CDR3 length equals 16 residues. With V trimmed by 4 bases and J by 4 bases, 11 bases remained unmatched. Germline CDR1 and CDR2: SGDLS and YYNGEE. Written as DNA, the CDR3 is TGTGCCAGCAGCATTCCTGGCGGGGGGCCAGCAGATACGCAGTATTTT. Translating it yields CASSIPGGGPADTQYF.

The chain combines TRBV7-2 with TRBJ2-3; 7 nucleotides line up with TRBD2. Germline loops: CDR1 SGHTA, CDR2 FQGNSA. V trimming: 4 bases; J trimming: 4 bases; junction bases outside the gene matches: 11. The CDR3 is made up of 16 amino acids. CDR3 protein: CASSSPPRGISDTQYF. The CDR3 nucleotides read TGTGCCAGCAGCTCCCCCCCGCGGGGGATCTCAGATACGCAGTATTTT.

The V call is TRBV27, the J call TRBJ1-2; tentative D call: TRBD1 (5 bases). CDR1 is MNHEY, CDR2 SMNVEV, per germline (reference sequence). The CDR3 is made up of 14 amino acids. V was cut by 5 bases and J by 4 bases, with 14 bases left in between. The CDR3 DNA sequence: TGTGCCAGCAGTCCTGGGCCGGGGGTCTATGGCTACACCTTC. It codes for CASSPGPGVYGYTF.

The rearrangement joins TRBV13 to TRBJ1-1; TRBD1 is a possible D gene (6 bases). The V gene's germline CDR1 is PRHDT and CDR2 FYEKMQ (reference sequence). This CDR3 has 14 residues. Trimming took 8 bases from V and 5 from J, leaving 18 bases between them. CDR3 amino acids: CASSRRGRETEAFF. CDR3 sequence (DNA): TGTGCCAGCTCTCGGAGGGGGAGGGAGACTGAAGCTTTCTTT.

The V call is TRBV6-6, the J call TRBJ2-7, with 8 bases identical to TRBD1. The CDR3 length is 16 residues. The junction had 5 bases not matched to a gene; V was cut back by 0 bases and J by 1 base. Germline CDR1 reads MNHNY; CDR2 reads SVGAGI (reference sequence). The CDR3 is CASSYSDREGSYEQYF. In DNA form, the CDR3 reads TGTGCCAGCAGTTACTCGGACAGGGAAGGGTCCTACGAGCAGTACTTC.

This clone has more than one count but fewer than ten. The chain employs TRBV19 and TRBJ1-6; a possible D gene is TRBD1 (5 bases). Between the trimmed V and J ends, which lost 5 bases and 4 bases, there was a span of 12 bases. The CDR3 sequence is 15 residues long. Germline CDR1 is LNHDA and CDR2 is SQIVND (reference sequence). CDR3: CASSRSRGYNSPLHF. CDR3 nucleotide sequence: TGTGCCAGTAGTCGATCTAGGGGATATAATTCACCCCTCCACTTT.

The chain carries TRBV19 and TRBJ1-4; D is unclear. The length of the CDR3 is 15 residues. Trimming left V 1 base short and J 6 bases short, with 12 bases between. CDR1 is LNHDA and CDR2 is SQIVND in the germline V gene (reference sequence). CDR3 nucleotide sequence: TGTGCCAGTAGTATAGGGCGCCCGGGTCATGAAAAACTGTTTTTT. It yields the protein CASSIGRPGHEKLFF.

This clone was detected only a few times. The chain combines TRBV7-8 with TRBJ1-5; D gene uncertain. Between the trimmed V and J ends, which lost 5 bases and 2 bases, there was a span of 19 bases. Per germline, CDR1 SGHVS and CDR2 FQNEAQ. This CDR3 comprises 17 residues. CDR3 coding DNA: TGTGCCAGCAGCCCTAATTCCGCTATATACGGCAATCAGCCCCAGCATTTT. It encodes CASSPNSAIYGNQPQHF.

The gene calls are TRBV4-1 and TRBJ1-6; TRBD1 aligns across 7 bases. With V trimmed by 5 bases and J by 5 bases, 9 bases remained unmatched. Germline loops: CDR1 MGHRA, CDR2 YSYEKL. CDR3 length equals 16 residues. The CDR3 protein is CASSMRTGGDNSPLHF. For the CDR3, the DNA is TGCGCCAGCAGCATGCGGACAGGCGGAGATAATTCACCCCTCCACTTT.

The genes are TRBV10-3 and TRBJ2-1; 11 bases align to TRBD1. V dropped 4 bases and J dropped 6; count of bases not matched to a gene: 8. Germline CDR1 is ENHRY and CDR2 is SYGVKD. The CDR3 is 16 residues long. The CDR3 loop is CAISGPGQGGPNEQFF. CDR3 DNA sequence: TGTGCCATCAGTGGGCCGGGACAGGGGGGTCCCAATGAGCAGTTCTTC.

The chain joins TRBV12-3 or TRBV12-4 to TRBJ1-6; no reliable D call. The CDR3 extends over 13 amino acids. The V and J ends lost 6 bases and 7 bases respectively, with 10 bases between them. In DNA form, the CDR3 reads TGTGCCAGCAGACATAACAGAAATTCACCCCTCCACTTT. The encoded protein is CASRHNRNSPLHF.

The chain combines TRBV11-2 with TRBJ2-1, with a possible D match to TRBD1 (5 bases). V was trimmed by 5 bases and J by 5 bases, leaving 13 bases between them. The CDR3 extends over 14 amino acids. Per germline, CDR1 SGHAT and CDR2 FQNNGV. The CDR3 here is CASSTHPTDNEQFF. The CDR3 region has the DNA TGTGCCAGCAGCACCCATCCGACAGACAATGAGCAGTTCTTC. Complete variable domain (other parts from reference TRBV11-2 and TRBJ2-1): EAGVAQSPRYKIIEKRQSVAFWCNPISGHATLYWYQQILGQGPKLLIQFQNNGVVDDSQLPKDRFSAERLKGVDSTLKIQPAKLEDSAVYLCASSTHPTDNEQFFGPGTRLTVL.